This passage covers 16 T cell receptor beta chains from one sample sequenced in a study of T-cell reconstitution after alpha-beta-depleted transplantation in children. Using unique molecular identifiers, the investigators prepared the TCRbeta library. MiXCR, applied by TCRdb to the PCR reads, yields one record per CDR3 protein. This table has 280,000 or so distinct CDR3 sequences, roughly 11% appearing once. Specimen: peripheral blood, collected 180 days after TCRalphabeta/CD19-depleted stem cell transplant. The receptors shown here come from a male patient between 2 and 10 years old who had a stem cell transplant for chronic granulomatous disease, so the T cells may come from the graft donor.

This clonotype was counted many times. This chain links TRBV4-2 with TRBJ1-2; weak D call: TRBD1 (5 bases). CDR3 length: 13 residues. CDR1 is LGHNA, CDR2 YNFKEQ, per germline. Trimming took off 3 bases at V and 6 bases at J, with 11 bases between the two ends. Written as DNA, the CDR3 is TGTGCCAGCAGCCAGAATCAGGGTGATGGCTACACCTTC. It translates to CASSQNQGDGYTF.

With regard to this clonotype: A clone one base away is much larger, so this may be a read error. The CDR3 region is CASSQGTGTGSFLNTEAFF. CDR3 DNA: TGTGCCAGCAGCCAAGGGACCGGGACAGGGAGTTTTTTGAACACTGAAGCTTTCTTT. The chain joins TRBV4-2 to TRBJ1-1, with TRBD1 matching over 9 bases. Germline V gene data show CDR1 as LGHNA and CDR2 as YNFKEQ. Trimming at V came to 1 base and at J to 0 bases, leaving 12 bases not matched to a gene. CDR3 length: 19 residues.

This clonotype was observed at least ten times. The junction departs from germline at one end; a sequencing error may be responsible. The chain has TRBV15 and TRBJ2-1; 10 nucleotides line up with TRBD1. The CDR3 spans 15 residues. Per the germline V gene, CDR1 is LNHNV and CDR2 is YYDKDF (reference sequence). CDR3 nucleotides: TGTGCCACCAGAAGAGCGGACAGGGGGTACAATGAGCAGTTCTTC. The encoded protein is CATRRADRGYNEQFF.

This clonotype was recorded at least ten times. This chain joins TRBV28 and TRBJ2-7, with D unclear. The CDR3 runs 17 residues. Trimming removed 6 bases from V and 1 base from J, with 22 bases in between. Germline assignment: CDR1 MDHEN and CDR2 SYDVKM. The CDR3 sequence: CASSTFPILTSSYEQYF. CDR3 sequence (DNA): TGTGCCAGCAGCACCTTCCCAATTCTTACCTCTTCCTACGAGCAGTACTTC.

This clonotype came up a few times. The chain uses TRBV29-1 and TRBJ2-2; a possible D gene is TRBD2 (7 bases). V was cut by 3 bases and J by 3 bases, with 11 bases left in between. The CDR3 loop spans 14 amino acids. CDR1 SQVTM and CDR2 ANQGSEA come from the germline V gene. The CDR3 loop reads CSVDGGRDTGELFF. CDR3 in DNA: TGCAGCGTTGACGGGGGGCGCGACACCGGGGAGCTGTTTTTT.

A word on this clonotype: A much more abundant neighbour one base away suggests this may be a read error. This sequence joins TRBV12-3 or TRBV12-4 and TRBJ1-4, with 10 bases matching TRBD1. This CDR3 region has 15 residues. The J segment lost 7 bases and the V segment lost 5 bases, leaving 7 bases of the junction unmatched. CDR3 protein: CASSGDRGCSEKLFF. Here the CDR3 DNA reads TGTGCCAGCAGTGGGGACAGGGGCTGTAGTGAAAAACTGTTTTTT.

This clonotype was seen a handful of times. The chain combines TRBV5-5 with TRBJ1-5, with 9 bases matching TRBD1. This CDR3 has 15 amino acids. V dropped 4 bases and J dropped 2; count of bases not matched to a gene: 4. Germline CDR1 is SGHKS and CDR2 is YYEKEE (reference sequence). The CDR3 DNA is TGTGCCAGCAGCCAAGGACAGGGGCGCAATCAGCCCCAGCATTTT. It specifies CASSQGQGRNQPQHF. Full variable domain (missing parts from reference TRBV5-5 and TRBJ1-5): DAGVTQSPTHLIKTRGQQVTLRCSPISGHKSVSWYQQVLGQGPQFIFQYYEKEERGRGNFPDRFSARQFPNYSSELNVNALLLGDSALYLCASSQGQGRNQPQHFGDGTRLSIL.

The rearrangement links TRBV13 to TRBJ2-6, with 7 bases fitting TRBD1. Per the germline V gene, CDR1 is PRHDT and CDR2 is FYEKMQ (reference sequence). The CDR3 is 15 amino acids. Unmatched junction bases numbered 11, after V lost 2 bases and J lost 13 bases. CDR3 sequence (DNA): TGTGCCAGCAGCTTAAGGCGCCGACAGGGTACGGTCCTGACTTTC. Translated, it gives CASSLRRRQGTVLTF. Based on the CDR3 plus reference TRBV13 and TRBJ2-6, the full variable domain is AAGVIQSPRHLIKEKRETATLKCYPIPRHDTVYWYQQGPGQDPQFLISFYEKMQSDKGSIPDRFSAQQFSDYHSELNMSSLELGDSALYFCASSLRRRQGTVLTFGAGSRLTVL.

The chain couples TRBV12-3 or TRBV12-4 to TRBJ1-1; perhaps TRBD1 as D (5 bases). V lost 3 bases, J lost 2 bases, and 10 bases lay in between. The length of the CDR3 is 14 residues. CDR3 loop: CASSFRAENTEAFF. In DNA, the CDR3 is TGTGCCAGCAGTTTCAGGGCCGAAAACACTGAAGCTTTCTTT.

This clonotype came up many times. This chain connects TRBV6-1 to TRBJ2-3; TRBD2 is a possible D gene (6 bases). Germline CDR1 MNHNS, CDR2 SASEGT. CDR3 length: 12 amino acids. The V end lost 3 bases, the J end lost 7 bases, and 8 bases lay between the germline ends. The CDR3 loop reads CASSDRDYTQYF. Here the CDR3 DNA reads TGTGCCAGCAGTGACCGGGACTATACGCAGTATTTT.

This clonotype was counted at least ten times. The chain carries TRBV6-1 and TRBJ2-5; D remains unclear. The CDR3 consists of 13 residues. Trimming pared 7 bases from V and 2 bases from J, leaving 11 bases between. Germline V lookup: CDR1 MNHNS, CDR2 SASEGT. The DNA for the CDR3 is TGTGCCAGCAAGGACGTGGCACAAGAGACCCAGTACTTC. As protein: CASKDVAQETQYF.

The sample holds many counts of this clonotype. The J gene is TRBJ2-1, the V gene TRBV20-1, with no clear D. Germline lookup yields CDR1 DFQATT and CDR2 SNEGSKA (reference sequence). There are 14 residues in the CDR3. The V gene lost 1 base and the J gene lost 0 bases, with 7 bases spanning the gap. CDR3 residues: CSARGQSSYNEQFF. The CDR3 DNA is TGCAGTGCTAGAGGGCAAAGCTCCTACAATGAGCAGTTCTTC.

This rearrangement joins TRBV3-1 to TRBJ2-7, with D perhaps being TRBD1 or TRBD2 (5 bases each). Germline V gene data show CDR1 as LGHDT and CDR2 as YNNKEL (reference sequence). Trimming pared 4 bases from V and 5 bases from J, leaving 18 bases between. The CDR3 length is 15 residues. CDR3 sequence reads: CASSPLVGVGDEQYF. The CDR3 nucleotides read TGTGCCAGCAGCCCCCTTGTGGGGGTAGGAGACGAGCAGTACTTC.

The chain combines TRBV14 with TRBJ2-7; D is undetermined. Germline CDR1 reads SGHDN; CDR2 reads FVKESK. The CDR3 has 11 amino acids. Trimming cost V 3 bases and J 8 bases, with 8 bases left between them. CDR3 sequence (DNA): TGTGCCAGCAGCCAGGCCCAGAAGCAGTACTTC. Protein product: CASSQAQKQYF. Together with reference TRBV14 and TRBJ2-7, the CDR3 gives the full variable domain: EAGVTQFPSHSVIEKGQTVTLRCDPISGHDNLYWYRRVMGKEIKFLLHFVKESKQDESGMPNNRFLAERTGGTYSTLKVQPAELEDSGVYFCASSQAQKQYFGPGTRLTVT.

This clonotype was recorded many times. In DNA, the CDR3 is TGCAGTGCTAGCGGACAGGGAAATAATTCACCCCTCCACTTT. It specifies CSASGQGNNSPLHF. The gene calls are TRBV20-1 and TRBJ1-6, with 8 bases fitting TRBD1. The CDR3 consists of 14 residues. CDR1 is DFQATT and CDR2 is SNEGSKA in the germline V gene (reference sequence). After removal of 3 bases from V and 5 bases from J, the junction contained 3 bases not matched to a gene.

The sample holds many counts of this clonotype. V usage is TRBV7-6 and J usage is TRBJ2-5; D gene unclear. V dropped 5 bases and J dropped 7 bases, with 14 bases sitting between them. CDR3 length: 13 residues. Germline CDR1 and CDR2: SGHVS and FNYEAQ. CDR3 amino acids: CASSTGALRTQYF. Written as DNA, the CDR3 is TGTGCCAGCAGCACCGGCGCCTTGCGGACCCAGTACTTC.